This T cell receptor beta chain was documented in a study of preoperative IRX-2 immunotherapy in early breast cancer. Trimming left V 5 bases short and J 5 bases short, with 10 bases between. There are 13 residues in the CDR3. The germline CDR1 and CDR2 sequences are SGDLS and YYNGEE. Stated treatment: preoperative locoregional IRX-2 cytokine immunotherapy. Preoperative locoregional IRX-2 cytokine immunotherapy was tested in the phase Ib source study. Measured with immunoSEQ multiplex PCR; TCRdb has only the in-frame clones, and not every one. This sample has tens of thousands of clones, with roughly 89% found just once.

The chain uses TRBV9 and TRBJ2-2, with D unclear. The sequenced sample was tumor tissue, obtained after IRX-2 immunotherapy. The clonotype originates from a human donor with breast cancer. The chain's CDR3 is CASRVGWTGELFF. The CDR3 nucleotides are TGTGCCAGCAGAGTTGGGTGGACCGGGGAGCTGTTTTTT. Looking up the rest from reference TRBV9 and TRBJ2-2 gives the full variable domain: DSGVTQTPKHLITATGQRVTLRCSPRSGDLSVYWYQQSLDQGLQFLIQYYNGEERAKGNILERFSAQQFPDLHSELNLSSLELGDSALYFCASRVGWTGELFFGEGSRLTVL.